This passage covers 5 T cell receptor beta chains from one sample sequenced in a study of sequential checkpoint blockade in melanoma. Libraries were prepared by immunoSEQ multiplex PCR; TCRdb keeps only in-frame clonotypes and omits some of them. The table shows approximately 2,700 clones, with approximately 19% occurring only once. Specified treatment: randomized to nivolumab then ipilimumab (arm A) or the reverse (arm B). The specimen was tumor tissue (inferred from file names), collected from a patient given nivolumab and ipilimumab in sequence. These TCRs come from a human donor with melanoma.

This clone was observed a handful of times. V and J are TRBV15 and TRBJ2-1; D ambiguous. This CDR3 spans 15 amino acids. Germline V gene data show CDR1 as LNHNV and CDR2 as YYDKDF (reference sequence). V was shortened by 0 bases and J by 3 bases, with 9 bases between the two germline ends. As DNA, the CDR3 is TGTGCCACCAGCAGAGAGGGGTGGGACTACAATGAGCAGTTCTTC. Residues: CATSREGWDYNEQFF.

This clone was seen at least ten times. The chain couples TRBV11-3 to TRBJ2-1; D uncertain. This CDR3 is 17 amino acids long. Germline-derived CDR1 and CDR2 are SGHNT and YENEEA. The ends were cut back, 0 bases at V and 6 bases at J, with 18 bases in the middle. CDR3 loop: CASSLEIDSTVINEQFF. DNA for the CDR3: TGTGCCAGCAGCTTAGAGATCGACTCCACAGTTATCAATGAGCAGTTCTTC.

This clone has just a few counts. This chain links TRBV30 with TRBJ1-5, with D possibly being TRBD1 (6 bases). Trimming shortened V by 2 bases and J by 9 bases, and 11 bases separated the two germline ends. Germline CDR1 and CDR2: GTSNPN and SVGIG (reference sequence). This CDR3 spans 12 amino acids. DNA for the CDR3: TGTGCCTGGAGTCCGGGGGGCGGGCCCCAGCATTTT. The encoded protein is CAWSPGGGPQHF.

The chain is built from TRBV9 and TRBJ2-1; D perhaps matches TRBD1 (5 bases). The germline V and J ends were trimmed by 0 bases and 5 bases, with 9 bases remaining between them. Germline V gene lookup returns CDR1 SGDLS and CDR2 YYNGEE. This CDR3 is 14 amino acids long. The CDR3 spells CASSVGQRNNEQFF. The CDR3 DNA follows: TGTGCCAGCAGCGTAGGACAGAGAAACAATGAGCAGTTCTTC.

This clone was found a few times. This chain connects TRBV19 to TRBJ2-2; 8 nucleotides match TRBD1. The CDR3 runs 15 residues. The J segment lost 7 bases and the V segment lost 7 bases, leaving 11 bases of the junction unmatched. Per the germline V gene, CDR1 is LNHDA and CDR2 is SQIVND (reference sequence). The DNA for the CDR3 is TGTGCCAGTATCGAACAGGGGGATGGTAACGGGGAGCTGTTTTTT. Amino acids: CASIEQGDGNGELFF.